Presented here are 24 T cell receptor beta chains from one specimen sequenced in a study of shared clonotypes between healthy human individuals. Data came from immunoSEQ multiplex PCR; TCRdb stores just in-frame clones and leaves some out. The profile covers about 2.4 million clones, with roughly 93% appearing a single time and 0.36% taken by the ten largest. Sequencing was carried out using naive CD4+ T cells from PBMCs. Subset noted: CD45RA+ positively selected. The source of these receptors is a man aged 18-30 years in good health. Some clones in this sample may be carry-over from other donors' samples.

V usage is TRBV7-2 and J usage is TRBJ2-5; D might be TRBD2 (5 bases). V lost 5 bases and J 2 bases, leaving 12 bases between the germline ends. Germline CDR1 reads SGHTA; CDR2 reads FQGNSA. The CDR3 covers 14 residues. CDR3 residues: CASSAGLKQETQYF. The CDR3 coding sequence is TGTGCCAGCAGCGCCGGACTGAAACAAGAGACCCAGTACTTC.

The V and J genes are TRBV5-6 and TRBJ2-4; D is ambiguous. The CDR3 totals 14 residues. Per germline, CDR1 SGHDT and CDR2 YYEEEE. V lost 0 bases, J lost 8 bases, and 12 bases lay in between. CDR3 amino acids: CASSLDEASDIQYF. In DNA, the CDR3 is TGTGCCAGCAGCTTGGACGAGGCGTCGGACATTCAGTACTTC.

J is TRBJ2-1 and V is TRBV5-8; the D gene is possibly TRBD2 (6 bases). The V gene lost 4 bases and the J gene lost 0 bases, with 14 bases spanning the gap. CDR3 length equals 16 residues. CDR1 and CDR2 from the germline V gene are SGHTS and YDEGEE. The CDR3 DNA reads as TGTGCCAGCAGCAACCTGGGGCGGGGCTCCTACAATGAGCAGTTCTTC. The encoded protein is CASSNLGRGSYNEQFF.

The chain uses TRBV5-4 and TRBJ2-7; 8 nucleotides align to TRBD1. The CDR3 sequence is 15 residues long. CDR1 is SGHNT and CDR2 is YYREEE in the germline V gene (reference sequence). The J segment lost 6 bases and the V segment lost 5 bases, leaving 13 bases of the junction unmatched. The CDR3 nucleotides are TGTGCCAGCAGAGCACAGGGGGGTCCTCCGGCCGAGCAGTACTTC. Translated: CASRAQGGPPAEQYF.

This clone was observed once. The sample holds other DNA sequences that translate to the same CDR3. The chain uses TRBV28 and TRBJ2-6; D is undetermined. Germline V gene lookup returns CDR1 MDHEN and CDR2 SYDVKM. Trimming cost V 6 bases and J 4 bases, with 10 bases left between them. This CDR3 comprises 14 residues. CDR3 in DNA: TGTGCCAGCAGCTCTCGGGCCGGGGCCAACGTCCTGACTTTC. This sequence encodes CASSSRAGANVLTF.

This chain uses TRBV2 with TRBJ1-1; a possible D gene is TRBD1 (5 bases). Germline CDR1 and CDR2: SNHLY and FYNNEI. Trimming removed 3 bases at V and 7 bases at J, with 12 bases between. CDR3 length: 13 amino acids. The CDR3 region is CASSDIQGGEAFF. The CDR3 nucleotides read TGTGCCAGCAGTGATATCCAGGGCGGTGAAGCTTTCTTT.

V gene TRBV10-3 combines with J gene TRBJ2-7; perhaps TRBD2 as D (6 bases). The CDR3 totals 14 residues. Germline values: CDR1 ENHRY, CDR2 SYGVKD. The ends were cut back, 6 bases at V and 0 bases at J, with 12 bases in the middle. As DNA, the CDR3 is TGTGCCATCAGCCCCGGGAGCCTCTCCTACGAGCAGTACTTC. Translating it yields CAISPGSLSYEQYF.

This clone came up a few times. This chain links TRBV5-1 with TRBJ1-2; 7 bases are a match to TRBD1. The CDR3 is 14 amino acids. Germline CDR1 and CDR2: SGHRS and YFSETQ. J lost 7 bases, V lost 1 base, and 7 bases had no gene match. The CDR3 region has the DNA TGCGCCAGCAGCTTGCCCGGACAGGAGAGTGGCTACACCTTC. This codes for CASSLPGQESGYTF.

This CDR3 reads CASSYYRTAEQYF. DNA for the CDR3: TGTGCCAGCAGTTACTATCGGACAGCCGAGCAGTACTTC. The gene calls are TRBV6-5 and TRBJ2-7, with a possible D match to TRBD1 (6 bases). CDR1 MNHEY and CDR2 SVGAGI come from the germline V gene. The CDR3 runs 13 residues. Trimming took 1 base from V and 6 from J, leaving 10 bases between them.

J is TRBJ1-5 and V is TRBV28; TRBD1 matches 9 bases. Trimming cost V 9 bases and J 1 base; bases outside gene matches: 10. The CDR3 totals 16 residues. Germline-derived CDR1 and CDR2 are MDHEN and SYDVKM. CDR3 in DNA: TGTGCCAGTAGAACACAGGGGGCGGGAAGCAATCAGCCCCAGCATTTT. It specifies CASRTQGAGSNQPQHF. The full variable domain, rest sourced from reference TRBV28 and TRBJ1-5, is DVKVTQSSRYLVKRTGEKVFLECVQDMDHENMFWYRQDPGLGLRLIYFSYDVKMKEKGDIPEGYSVSREKKERFSLILESASTNQTSMYLCASRTQGAGSNQPQHFGDGTRLSIL.

This chain joins TRBV21-1 and TRBJ2-5; no check of the table's D call, TRBD1, against the DNA was made. TRBV21-1 is recorded as a pseudogene. The CDR3 consists of 15 residues. CDR3 DNA sequence: TGTGCCAGCAGCTACCGGGACAGGGGTAGGGAGACCCAGTACTTC. Translation: CASSYRDRGRETQYF.

This clone has just one count. The genes are TRBV6-1 and TRBJ1-6; D is undetermined. Trimming removed 1 base from V and 0 bases from J, with 7 bases in between. CDR3 size: 16 residues. Germline V lookup: CDR1 MNHNS, CDR2 SASEGT. CDR3 amino acids: CASSEGGGSYNSPLHF. The CDR3 coding sequence is TGTGCCAGCAGTGAAGGGGGAGGCTCCTATAATTCACCCCTCCACTTT.

The J gene is TRBJ1-5, the V gene TRBV28, with D possibly matching TRBD1 (6 bases). CDR1 and CDR2 (germline): MDHEN, SYDVKM. With 5 bases removed from V and 5 bases from J, the gap between germline ends came to 10 bases. This CDR3 spans 13 amino acids. The DNA for the CDR3 is TGTGCCAGCAGTAGTTACAGGGATCAGCCCCAGCATTTT. It encodes CASSSYRDQPQHF. Filled out from reference TRBV28 and TRBJ1-5, the complete variable domain reads DVKVTQSSRYLVKRTGEKVFLECVQDMDHENMFWYRQDPGLGLRLIYFSYDVKMKEKGDIPEGYSVSREKKERFSLILESASTNQTSMYLCASSSYRDQPQHFGDGTRLSIL.

The rearrangement joins TRBV25-1 to TRBJ2-7; D gene uncertain. CDR1 is MGHDK, CDR2 SYGVNS, per germline. The germline V and J ends were trimmed by 4 bases and 5 bases, with 18 bases remaining between them. There are 15 residues in the CDR3. CDR3: CASSGPAHHTDEQYF. In DNA form, the CDR3 reads TGTGCCAGCAGTGGCCCCGCGCACCATACCGACGAGCAGTACTTC.

V gene TRBV28 combines with J gene TRBJ2-7; D remains ambiguous. This CDR3 contains 12 residues. With 7 bases removed from V and 9 bases from J, the gap between germline ends came to 16 bases. Germline V gives CDR1 MDHEN, CDR2 SYDVKM. CDR3 sequence: CASNSYYGPQYF. The CDR3 DNA sequence: TGTGCCAGCAACTCTTACTACGGCCCGCAGTACTTC.

The genes are TRBV28 and TRBJ2-7; 10 bases are shared with TRBD2. CDR1 and CDR2 from the germline V gene are MDHEN and SYDVKM. The V and J ends lost 5 bases and 3 bases, in that order; junction bases with no gene match: 4. The CDR3 spans 14 residues. CDR3 sequence reads: CASSVTSGNYEQYF. The CDR3 nucleotides are TGTGCCAGCAGTGTAACTAGCGGGAACTACGAGCAGTACTTC.

This chain connects TRBV7-2 to TRBJ2-1; 15 nucleotides agree with TRBD2. The V segment lost 1 base and the J segment 4 bases; nucleotides outside the gene matches: 8. This CDR3 has 19 amino acids. Looked up from germline, CDR1 is SGHTA and CDR2 is FQGNSA. This chain's CDR3 is CASSLDRTSGRASYNEQFF. The CDR3 DNA reads as TGTGCCAGCAGCTTAGACCGGACTAGCGGGAGGGCTTCATACAATGAGCAGTTCTTC.

The chain uses TRBV28 and TRBJ2-7; D not certain. Trimming shortened V by 3 bases and J by 2 bases, and 11 bases separated the two germline ends. The CDR3 sequence is 14 residues long. Germline V gene data show CDR1 as MDHEN and CDR2 as SYDVKM. In nucleotides, the CDR3 is TGTGCCAGCAGTTTGGATCCCCGAGCCTACGAGCAGTACTTC. Amino acid sequence: CASSLDPRAYEQYF.

The chain recombines TRBV6-1 with TRBJ2-3; TRBD1 might be the D (6 bases). Trimming shortened V by 6 bases and J by 0 bases, and 13 bases separated the two germline ends. Per germline, CDR1 MNHNS and CDR2 SASEGT. The CDR3 contains 15 residues. The CDR3 bases are TGTGCCAGCAGAGGGGGACCGTCTAGCACAGATACGCAGTATTTT. It translates to CASRGGPSSTDTQYF.

This sequence joins TRBV7-9 and TRBJ1-1; unclear D gene. Germline CDR1 reads SEHNR; CDR2 reads FQNEAQ (reference sequence). Between the trimmed V and J ends, which lost 7 bases and 0 bases, there was a span of 9 bases. CDR3 size: 13 residues. For the CDR3, the DNA is TGTGCCAGCACCAGCTATATGAACACTGAAGCTTTCTTT. Amino acid sequence: CASTSYMNTEAFF. The whole variable domain, remainder taken from reference TRBV7-9 and TRBJ1-1, is DTGVSQNPRHKITKRGQNVTFRCDPISEHNRLYWYRQTLGQGPEFLTYFQNEAQLEKSRLLSDRFSAERPKGSFSTLEIQRTEQGDSAMYLCASTSYMNTEAFFGQGTRLTVV.

The chain carries TRBV15 and TRBJ1-4; D uncertain. The CDR3 length is 15 residues. V was clipped by 1 base and J by 3 bases, with 9 bases between them. CDR1 and CDR2 from the germline V gene are LNHNV and YYDKDF (reference sequence). The CDR3 here is CATSRAGSANEKLFF. CDR3 coding DNA: TGTGCCACCAGCAGAGCCGGCAGCGCTAATGAAAAACTGTTTTTT.

The genes are TRBV29-1 and TRBJ2-5; D remains unclear. The V gene's germline CDR1 is SQVTM and CDR2 ANQGSEA. The CDR3 has 13 amino acids. The V end lost 3 bases, the J end lost 5 bases, and 13 bases lay between the germline ends. CDR3 residues: CSVEGGEWETQYF. Written as DNA, the CDR3 is TGCAGCGTTGAGGGTGGGGAATGGGAGACCCAGTACTTC.

The V and J genes are TRBV28 and TRBJ1-4, with unresolved D. The CDR3 length is 14 residues. Germline CDR1 is MDHEN and CDR2 is SYDVKM. The V and J ends lost 6 bases and 7 bases respectively, with 15 bases between them. CDR3 in amino acids: CASRRQVFREKLFF. CDR3 nucleotides: TGTGCCAGCAGGCGCCAGGTGTTCCGTGAAAAACTGTTTTTT.

The chain joins TRBV6-1 to TRBJ2-5; the D gene could be TRBD1 or TRBD2 (5 bases each). The CDR3 consists of 13 residues. V lost 6 bases and J lost 9, with 17 bases in between. CDR1 is MNHNS, CDR2 SASEGT, per germline. The CDR3 DNA reads as TGTGCCAGCAGAGATCCGGGACCCGTACCCCAGTACTTC. It translates to CASRDPGPVPQYF.